A selection of T cell receptor beta chains follows, all from one sample in a study of a mutant IDH1 vaccine in newly diagnosed glioma. No antigen has been identified for these receptors. Profiling relied on immunoSEQ multiplex PCR, and the TCRdb table lists in-frame clones only, not all of them. This table holds some 64,000 clones, about 80% found once. The source was PBMCs, collected from a glioma patient whose treatment included an IDH1 peptide vaccine. The receptors here all came from a man aged 50-59 years with glioma. CDR3s include the opening cysteine and the closing phenylalanine or tryptophan. The D gene is left open where the match is weak. Clone sizes are given selectively: once, few, many, or a class where the clone is expanded.

TRBD2 TRBJ2-1 NA TRBV2 TGTGCCAGCAGCCCGACTAGCGGTTGGGGTGAGCAGTTCTTC CASSPTSGWGEQFF
NA TRBJ1-1 NA TRBV19 TGTGCCAGTAGTGTAGGGCGTAACACTGAAGCTTTCTTT CASSVGRNTEAFF
TRBD2 TRBJ2-7 NA TRBV29-1 TGCAGCGTGGGGAGCGGGGACTCCTACGAGCAGTACTTC CSVGSGDSYEQYF
NA TRBJ1-1 few TRBV20-1 TGCAGTGCCAAAGACACTGAAGCTTTCTTT CSAKDTEAFF
NA TRBJ2-2 NA TRBV4-1 TGCGCCAGCAGCCAAGGACGTCGCCTAGAGGTCGGGGAGCTGTTTTTT CASSQGRRLEVGELFF
TRBD1 TRBJ1-5 NA TRBV6-5 TGTGCCAGCAGTTACTCAAGGGACAGGGGCAATCAGCCCCAGCATTTT CASSYSRDRGNQPQHF
NA TRBJ2-3 NA TRBV19 TGTGCCAGTAGTATAGACACAGGCACAGATACGCAGTATTTT CASSIDTGTDTQYF
NA TRBJ1-3 NA TRBV4-1 TGCGCCAGCAGCCAAGAGGACATCAGCTCTGGAAACACCATATATTTT CASSQEDISSGNTIYF
NA TRBJ1-1 NA TRBV6-7 TGTGCCAGCAGTTACGCACAGGGCCGCGGGATGAACACTGAAGCTTTCTTT CASSYAQGRGMNTEAFF
NA TRBJ1-5 NA TRBV4-3 TGCGCCAGCAGCCAAGATTACCAGGGGTACAATCAGCCCCAGCATTTT CASSQDYQGYNQPQHF
NA TRBJ1-5 NA TRBV2 TGTGCCAGCCACAGGGAAAGTCAGCCCCAGCATTTT CASHRESQPQHF
TRBD1 TRBJ1-2 NA TRBV9 TGTGCCAGCAGCGTTTTATCGACAGGGGACTACACCTTC CASSVLSTGDYTF
NA TRBJ2-4 NA TRBV4-3 TGCGCCAGCAGCCAAGACGCCATGTCGTACATTCAGTACTTC CASSQDAMSYIQYF
NA TRBJ1-1 NA TRBV27 TGTGCCAGCTTTCGAACAGGGCTGAACACTGAAGCTTTCTTT CASFRTGLNTEAFF
NA TRBJ2-7 NA TRBV2 TGTGCCAGCAGTGTAGGAGCAGCCTACGAGCAGTACTTC CASSVGAAYEQYF
NA TRBJ1-2 NA TRBV7-2 TGTGCCAGCAGCGCGCTCAGGGATTACTATGGCTACACCTTC CASSALRDYYGYTF
NA TRBJ1-1 few TRBV7-2 TGTGCCAGCAGCTTAGGCGCAGGAGAGAACACTGAAGCTTTCTTT CASSLGAGENTEAFF
TRBD2 TRBJ2-3 NA TRBV7-9 TGTGCCAGCAGCCCTTTGACTAGCGGACTATCCACAGATACGCAGTATTTT CASSPLTSGLSTDTQYF
NA TRBJ2-7 NA TRBV19 TGTGCCAGTAGTAAAAACCGGGACCAGCCCTACGAGCAGTACTTC CASSKNRDQPYEQYF
NA TRBJ2-1 once TRBV28 TGTGCCAGCAGTGGGCAGCTTCAGAATGAGCAGTTCTTC CASSGQLQNEQFF
NA TRBJ2-1 NA TRBV4-1 TGCGCCAGCAGCCAGGATTTATCGGACACTAGCTCCTACAATGAGCAGTTCTTC CASSQDLSDTSSYNEQFF
TRBD1 TRBJ1-2 NA TRBV11-2 TGTGCCAGCAGCTTGAATGCAGGGGGCTTGGATGGCTACACCTTC CASSLNAGGLDGYTF
NA TRBJ1-4 once TRBV6-1 TGTGCCAGCAGTGAAGCGCTTTTTGAAAAACTGTTTTTT CASSEALFEKLFF
NA TRBJ2-4 once TRBV7-2 TGTGCCAGCAGCTTACGGGGGGCGCTTAACATTCAGTACTTC CASSLRGALNIQYF
NA TRBJ2-7 NA TRBV5-6 TGTGCCAGCAGCTCGGGAATAGTCTACGAGCAGTACTTC CASSSGIVYEQYF
NA TRBJ2-7 once TRBV5-1 TGCGCCAGCAGCTCTACTATCTCCTACGAGCAGTACTTC CASSSTISYEQYF
TRBD2 TRBJ2-7 NA TRBV10-3 TGTGCCATCAGTGAGTTAAATAGCGGGTCCCAGTGGGGCTACGAGCAGTACTTC CAISELNSGSQWGYEQYF
NA TRBJ2-6 NA TRBV9 TGTGCCAGCAGCCCCCGAACTGGGGCCAACGTCCTGACTTTC CASSPRTGANVLTF
NA TRBJ2-1 once TRBV30 TGTGCCTGGACCTCCGGAGCTTTCTACAATGAGCAGTTCTTC CAWTSGAFYNEQFF
NA TRBJ1-5 NA TRBV10-2 TGCGCCAGCAGTGACTCGGGGCGCAATCAGCCCCAGCATTTT CASSDSGRNQPQHF
NA TRBJ2-5 NA TRBV4-2 TGTGCCAGCAGCCAAGGCGGACACAACCAAGAGACCCAGTACTTC CASSQGGHNQETQYF
NA TRBJ2-1 NA TRBV15 TGTGCCACCAGCAGGGAGTGGGGAGTCTACAATGAGCAGTTCTTC CATSREWGVYNEQFF
NA TRBJ1-2 once TRBV28 TGTGCCAGCAGTCCCAACCTCAGGAAAAACTATGGCTACACCTTC CASSPNLRKNYGYTF
NA TRBJ1-1 few TRBV6-5 TGTGCCTGCAAGGGGGGGCTTCACACTGAAGCTTTCTTT CACKGGLHTEAFF
TRBD1 TRBJ2-7 NA TRBV19 TGTGCCAGTAGTGGGGGGACAGGGGACTACGAGCAGTACTTC CASSGGTGDYEQYF
NA TRBJ2-7 few TRBV7-9 TGTGCCAGCAGCCTCTCCTACGAGCAGTACTTC CASSLSYEQYF
NA TRBJ2-3 NA TRBV6-5 TGTGCCAGCAGCCCCGGCAGGAGAGATACGCAGTATTTT CASSPGRRDTQYF
NA TRBJ2-2 NA TRBV11-3 TGTGCCAGCAGCCCTCGTTATGGGAGTTCGGCCGGGGAGCTGTTTTTT CASSPRYGSSAGELFF
NA TRBJ2-7 NA TRBV28 TGTGCCAGCAGTGCACCGGGACCCACCCTAAGCTCCTACGAGCAGTACTTC CASSAPGPTLSSYEQYF
TRBD2 TRBJ2-2 NA TRBV9 TGTGCCAGCAACGACGGGACTAGCGGGACCACCGGGGAGCTGTTTTTT CASNDGTSGTTGELFF
NA TRBJ1-2 few TRBV10-3 TGTGCCATCAGTGAGCGAGGGGATGGCTACACCTTC CAISERGDGYTF
TRBD1 TRBJ1-2 NA TRBV7-2 TGTGCCAGCAGCTTACTAGTTTACCAGGGGGGCGGTGGCTACACCTTC CASSLLVYQGGGGYTF
TRBD1 TRBJ1-2 NA TRBV7-2 TGTGCCAGCAGCTCCGGGACAGGGATTAGTTGGGGCTACACCTTC CASSSGTGISWGYTF
NA TRBJ2-5 NA TRBV5-4 TGTGCCAGCAGCGACCGGGACTTTGAAGAGACCCAGTACTTC CASSDRDFEETQYF
TRBD2 TRBJ2-5 NA TRBV18 TGTGCCAGCTCACCACCACTAGCGGGAGTAGAGACCCAGTACTTC CASSPPLAGVETQYF
NA TRBJ2-5 NA TRBV13 TGTGCCAGCAGCTTCGGACAGAGAGAGACCCAGTACTTC CASSFGQRETQYF
TRBD2 TRBJ2-5 NA TRBV5-4 TGTGCCAGCAGCCCGGGGGGAGGAGAGACCCAGTACTTC CASSPGGGETQYF
TRBD2 TRBJ2-3 NA TRBV7-9 TGTGCCAGCAGCTTAGGGCGGGGGGGGCAGTATTTT CASSLGRGGQYF
NA TRBJ2-2 NA TRBV5-1 TGCGCCAGCAGCTTGGTGGCACAGACCGGGGAGCTGTTTTTT CASSLVAQTGELFF
NA TRBJ1-1 NA TRBV5-4 TGTGCCAGCAGCTCTCCGGAAGGGGACATGAACACTGAAGCTTTCTTT CASSSPEGDMNTEAFF
TRBD1 TRBJ1-2 few TRBV29-1 TGCAGCGTTGACCTGGGGGGGACAGGGGTTGGCTACACCTTC CSVDLGGTGVGYTF
TRBD2 TRBJ2-7 once TRBV30 TGTGCCTGGAGTCGGACTAGCGCGGACTACGAGCAGTACTTC CAWSRTSADYEQYF